This entry is about one T cell receptor beta chain. Its antigen is undetermined. This specimen comes from a study of beta chain features in type 1 diabetes. The study's findings and limits: All four CD4+ subsets of Type 1 diabetes patients contained TCRB CDR3s that were moderately but significantly shorter. Possibly, sequencing cDNA over-represented cells that had high TCR expression levels.

The single heparinised draw taken from each donor contained roughly 100 mL of blood on average. The authors sorted CD4+ naive, central memory, regulatory and stem cell-like memory cells via CD45RO/CCR7/CD25/CD127/CD95/CD27. Reverse transcription of all isolated RNA meant that expressed TCRB transcripts were sequenced. Sequencing was performed with immunoSEQ multiplex PCR; in TCRdb, only in-frame clones are kept and a portion is missing. The data contain nearly 700,000 clones, 13% of them seen just once; the ten biggest clones take up 0.02% to 0.025%. The sequence was obtained from a young man with type 1 diabetes. The material sequenced was naive CD4+ T cells from blood.

CDR3 nucleotides: TGTGCCAGCAGCTTAGGGGGACAGGGGGAGACCCAGTACTTC. Protein sequence: CASSLGGQGETQYF. The chain recombines TRBV7-8 with TRBJ2-5; 10 nucleotides line up with TRBD1. The CDR3 has 14 amino acids. Trimming took 1 base from V and 5 from J; bases not matched to a gene: 1. Germline values: CDR1 SGHVS, CDR2 FQNEAQ.